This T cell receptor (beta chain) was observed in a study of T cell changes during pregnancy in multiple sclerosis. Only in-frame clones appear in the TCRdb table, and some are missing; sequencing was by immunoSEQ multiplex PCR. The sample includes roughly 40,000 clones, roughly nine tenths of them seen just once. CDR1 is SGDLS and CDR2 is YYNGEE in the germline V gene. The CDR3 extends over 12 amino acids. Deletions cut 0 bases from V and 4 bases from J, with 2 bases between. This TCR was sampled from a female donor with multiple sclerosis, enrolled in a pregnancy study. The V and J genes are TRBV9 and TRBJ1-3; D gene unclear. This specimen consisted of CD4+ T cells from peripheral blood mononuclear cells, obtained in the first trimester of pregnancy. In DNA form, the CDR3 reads TGTGCCAGCAGCGTAGCAGGAAACACCATATATTTT. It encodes CASSVAGNTIYF.